The 26 T cell receptor beta chains listed next were all sequenced from one sample in a study of shared clonotypes between healthy human individuals. Generated by immunoSEQ multiplex PCR, the TCRdb table keeps only in-frame clones and is missing some. Of 1.5 million to 2.5 million clones in the sample, about 95% were seen once. Naivety among CD8 cells was defined by CD45RO negativity and positive CCR7 selection, thereby excluding terminally differentiated effector memory CD45RA+ cells. Sequencing used naive CD8+ T cells sorted from blood. The receptors here all came from a man aged 18 to 29 in good health.

This clone showed up just once. The V gene is TRBV27, the J gene TRBJ2-6, with D hard to call. Germline CDR1 reads MNHEY; CDR2 reads SMNVEV (reference sequence). V was trimmed by 5 bases and J by 0 bases, leaving 14 bases between them. The CDR3 totals 17 residues. Here the CDR3 reads CASSERHLRSGANVLTF. In DNA form, the CDR3 reads TGTGCCAGCAGTGAGAGACACCTTCGCTCTGGGGCCAACGTCCTGACTTTC.

The rearrangement uses TRBV29-1 and TRBJ1-1, with D unresolved. Germline V CDR1 and CDR2: SQVTM, ANQGSEA. The CDR3 is 13 residues long. The V end was cut by 7 bases, the J end by 1 base, with 13 bases between. CDR3 in amino acids: CSAEVRGNTEAFF. The CDR3 bases are TGCAGCGCCGAGGTGCGGGGGAACACTGAAGCTTTCTTT.

The CDR3 region is CASSLSAVREQYF. For the CDR3, the DNA is TGTGCCAGCAGTTTATCTGCGGTGCGGGAGCAGTACTTC. The chain uses TRBV27 and TRBJ2-7, with D unclear. Looked up from germline, CDR1 is MNHEY and CDR2 is SMNVEV (reference sequence). There are 13 residues in the CDR3. Trimming left V 0 bases short and J 7 bases short, with 10 bases between.

The chain has TRBV9 and TRBJ1-1, with D tentatively TRBD1 (5 bases). This CDR3 is 17 amino acids long. Trimming cost V 3 bases and J 0 bases, with 18 bases left between them. The germline V gene encodes CDR1 SGDLS and CDR2 YYNGEE. CDR3 nucleotide sequence: TGTGCCAGCAGCGAGAGTTCAGGGCTATTAATGAACACTGAAGCTTTCTTT. It is translated as CASSESSGLLMNTEAFF.

In regard to this clone: Other DNA sequences in the same sample also yield this CDR3. The V gene is TRBV6-1, the J gene TRBJ1-6; D is uncertain. In germline, CDR1 is MNHNS, CDR2 SASEGT. Trimming pared 3 bases from V and 6 bases from J, leaving 9 bases between. The CDR3 length is 14 residues. DNA for the CDR3: TGTGCCAGCAGTGAGTTTGGATCTAATTCACCCCTCCACTTT. It yields the protein CASSEFGSNSPLHF.

The chain joins TRBV28 to TRBJ2-2; no firm D call. The germline V gene encodes CDR1 MDHEN and CDR2 SYDVKM. V lost 1 base and J 6 bases, leaving 12 bases between the germline ends. The CDR3 extends over 15 amino acids. CDR3 residues: CASSLFIGPPGELFF. The CDR3 bases are TGTGCCAGCAGTTTATTTATCGGGCCCCCCGGGGAGCTGTTTTTT.

About this clone: Other DNA sequences in the sample encode the same CDR3. The chain links TRBV28 to TRBJ2-3, with TRBD2 matching 13 bases. With V trimmed by 3 bases and J by 3 bases, 3 bases remained unmatched. CDR1 MDHEN and CDR2 SYDVKM come from the germline V gene. This CDR3 contains 16 residues. Here the CDR3 reads CASSFRLAGGTDTQYF. In DNA form, the CDR3 reads TGTGCCAGCAGTTTCCGACTAGCGGGGGGAACAGATACGCAGTATTTT.

This chain uses TRBV7-2 with TRBJ1-2; the D is unclear. V dropped 2 bases and J dropped 8 bases, with 9 bases sitting between them. Germline V gives CDR1 SGHTA, CDR2 FQGNSA. This CDR3 has 12 amino acids. The CDR3 bases are TGTGCCAGCAGCTTACCCGGTTTCGGCTACACCTTC. It yields the protein CASSLPGFGYTF.

The chain combines TRBV27 with TRBJ1-5, with D uncertain. Trimming left V 5 bases short and J 2 bases short, with 13 bases between. Germline CDR1 MNHEY, CDR2 SMNVEV (reference sequence). CDR3 size: 15 residues. Here the CDR3 reads CASSDIIDGNQPQHF. The CDR3 DNA reads as TGTGCCAGCAGTGACATTATAGACGGCAATCAGCCCCAGCATTTT.

The chain links TRBV7-9 to TRBJ2-1; TRBD1 might be the D (6 bases). The ends were cut back, 5 bases at V and 6 bases at J, with 8 bases in the middle. Per germline, CDR1 SEHNR and CDR2 FQNEAQ (reference sequence). CDR3 length: 12 amino acids. DNA of the CDR3: TGTGCCAGCAGCAAAGGGGGCAATGAGCAGTTCTTC. Its translation is CASSKGGNEQFF. The full variable domain, completed using reference TRBV7-9 and TRBJ2-1, is DTGVSQNPRHKITKRGQNVTFRCDPISEHNRLYWYRQTLGQGPEFLTYFQNEAQLEKSRLLSDRFSAERPKGSFSTLEIQRTEQGDSAMYLCASSKGGNEQFFGPGTRLTVL.

In regard to this clone: Within the sample, other DNA sequences also encode this same CDR3. The chain has TRBV6-5 and TRBJ2-7, with TRBD1 identical over 10 bases. CDR1 and CDR2 (germline): MNHEY, SVGAGI. CDR3 size: 15 residues. With V trimmed by 0 bases and J by 3 bases, 2 bases remained unmatched. CDR3 amino acids: CASSYSGTGDYEQYF. The CDR3 DNA sequence: TGTGCCAGCAGTTACTCTGGGACAGGGGACTACGAGCAGTACTTC.

CDR3: CATSRDSVGGAETQYF. The CDR3 DNA is TGTGCCACCAGCAGAGATAGTGTAGGGGGCGCGGAGACCCAGTACTTC. The V and J genes are TRBV15 and TRBJ2-5; 7 bases align to TRBD1. CDR1 is LNHNV and CDR2 is YYDKDF in the germline V gene (reference sequence). The CDR3 covers 16 residues. V trimming: 0 bases; J trimming: 5 bases; junction bases outside the gene matches: 9.

The V and J genes are TRBV4-3 and TRBJ2-7, with D possibly being TRBD2 (6 bases). Trimming took off 0 bases at V and 4 bases at J, with 13 bases between the two ends. The length of the CDR3 is 15 residues. The germline CDR1 and CDR2 sequences are LGHNA and YSLEER. The CDR3 DNA follows: TGCGCCAGCAGCCAAGAGGAGAGCGGGCTATACGAGCAGTACTTC. Amino acid sequence: CASSQEESGLYEQYF.

V is TRBV27 and J is TRBJ2-7, with 7 bases identical to TRBD1. This CDR3 is built from 15 residues. With V trimmed by 5 bases and J by 2 bases, 9 bases remained unmatched. CDR1 and CDR2 from the germline V gene are MNHEY and SMNVEV (reference sequence). The CDR3 DNA sequence: TGTGCCAGCAGTCCCCAGACAGGGATTACCTACGAGCAGTACTTC. This sequence encodes CASSPQTGITYEQYF.

The count of this clone is one. V gene TRBV10-2 combines with J gene TRBJ1-1; D call uncertain. Germline values: CDR1 WSHSY, CDR2 SAAADI. CDR3 length: 14 residues. V was pared by 0 bases and J by 4 bases, with 9 bases between. CDR3 in amino acids: CASSESSWGTEAFF. The DNA of the CDR3 is TGCGCCAGCAGTGAGTCAAGTTGGGGCACTGAAGCTTTCTTT.

The chain is built from TRBV27 and TRBJ2-1; unclear D gene. This CDR3 is 15 amino acids long. The ends were cut back, 3 bases at V and 3 bases at J, with 12 bases in the middle. Germline CDR1 and CDR2: MNHEY and SMNVEV (reference sequence). The CDR3 coding sequence is TGTGCCAGCAGTTTCGATTGGAGTAGCTACAATGAGCAGTTCTTC. Amino acids: CASSFDWSSYNEQFF.

In DNA, the CDR3 is TGTGCCAGCAGCTTGGGGGTATCCCGGGACATGGCTTTCTTT. Translation gives CASSLGVSRDMAFF. This chain connects TRBV11-1 to TRBJ1-1, with D perhaps TRBD1 (6 bases). The germline CDR1 and CDR2 sequences are SGHAT and FQDESV (reference sequence). Trimming pared 3 bases from V and 11 bases from J, leaving 19 bases between. CDR3 size: 14 residues.

This chain connects TRBV2 to TRBJ2-1; 8 nucleotides match TRBD2. The CDR3 contains 15 residues. Germline loops: CDR1 SNHLY, CDR2 FYNNEI. V lost 4 bases and J lost 8; bases outside the gene matches: 10. Written as DNA, the CDR3 is TGTGCCAGCAGTGCCCCAGTTAGCGGGAACCATGAGCAGTTCTTC. This codes for CASSAPVSGNHEQFF.

The chain joins TRBV11-1 to TRBJ2-7; either TRBD1 or TRBD2 may supply D (5 bases each). The CDR3 has 16 residues. Trimming removed 4 bases at V and 5 bases at J, with 21 bases between. CDR1 SGHAT and CDR2 FQDESV come from the germline V gene (reference sequence). CDR3 sequence reads: CASSSLFGAAQDEQYF. Here the CDR3 DNA reads TGTGCCAGCAGCTCGCTTTTCGGGGCGGCCCAGGACGAGCAGTACTTC.

The chain links TRBV27 to TRBJ2-3; TRBD1 agrees at 9 bases. The CDR3 sequence is 17 residues long. V shed 4 bases and J 3 bases; nucleotides not matched to a gene: 11. Germline CDR1 and CDR2: MNHEY and SMNVEV (reference sequence). The CDR3 DNA sequence: TGTGCCAGCAGTTGCCCCACCCGGGACAGGGCAACAGATACGCAGTATTTT. It yields the protein CASSCPTRDRATDTQYF.

Regarding this clone: The same CDR3 also results from other DNA sequences found in this sample. The chain combines TRBV6-5 with TRBJ2-2; possible D gene TRBD1, 5 bases. Germline V gene sequence: CDR1 MNHEY, CDR2 SVGAGI. The V and J ends lost 6 bases and 5 bases respectively, with 10 bases between them. This CDR3 is 13 amino acids long. The CDR3, as DNA: TGTGCCAGCAGCCCCAGGGCAACCGGGGAGCTGTTTTTT. Translating gives CASSPRATGELFF.

This chain links TRBV5-6 with TRBJ1-1, with a possible D match to TRBD1 (6 bases). The length of the CDR3 is 16 residues. Germline CDR1 is SGHDT and CDR2 is YYEEEE. Between the trimmed V and J ends, which lost 4 bases and 1 base, there was a span of 17 bases. The CDR3 loop reads CASSPAGGTPNTEAFF. DNA for the CDR3: TGTGCCAGCAGCCCCGCCGGAGGGACACCGAACACTGAAGCTTTCTTT.

The chain joins TRBV4-1 to TRBJ1-6, with 11 bases that match TRBD1. Germline V gives CDR1 MGHRA, CDR2 YSYEKL. J gave up 10 bases and V 2 bases, and 10 bases lay outside the gene matches. This CDR3 has 17 residues. CDR3 bases: TGCGCCAGCAGCCAAAATCCCGGGACAGGGGGAAAGTCACCCCTCCACTTT. It codes for CASSQNPGTGGKSPLHF.

The V and J genes are TRBV7-2 and TRBJ2-7; 14 bases line up with TRBD2. Germline assignment: CDR1 SGHTA and CDR2 FQGNSA. This CDR3 has 17 amino acids. The J segment lost 3 bases and the V segment lost 4 bases, leaving 8 bases of the junction unmatched. CDR3: CASSWGLAGEYGYEQYF. The CDR3 DNA reads as TGTGCCAGCAGCTGGGGACTAGCGGGAGAGTACGGCTACGAGCAGTACTTC.

The chain joins TRBV2 to TRBJ2-3, with a possible D match to TRBD1 (6 bases). The CDR3 covers 14 residues. Per germline, CDR1 SNHLY and CDR2 FYNNEI. Between the trimmed V and J ends, which lost 5 bases and 2 bases, there was a span of 11 bases. As DNA, the CDR3 is TGTGCCAGCAGTTTCACAGGGAACACAGATACGCAGTATTTT. Its translation is CASSFTGNTDTQYF. Based on the CDR3 plus reference TRBV2 and TRBJ2-3, the full variable domain is EPEVTQTPSHQVTQMGQEVILRCVPISNHLYFYWYRQILGQKVEFLVSFYNNEISEKSEIFDDQFSVERPDGSNFTLKIRSTKLEDSAMYFCASSFTGNTDTQYFGPGTRLTVL.

A single count supports this clone. This chain links TRBV7-9 with TRBJ2-7; 8 positions agree with TRBD2. In germline, CDR1 is SEHNR, CDR2 FQNEAQ (reference sequence). Trimming cost V 10 bases and J 0 bases; bases outside gene matches: 2. The CDR3 runs 12 residues. CDR3 sequence (DNA): TGTGCCACGCGGGGGGACTCCTACGAGCAGTACTTC. The encoded protein is CATRGDSYEQYF. Together with reference TRBV7-9 and TRBJ2-7, the CDR3 gives the full variable domain: DTGVSQNPRHKITKRGQNVTFRCDPISEHNRLYWYRQTLGQGPEFLTYFQNEAQLEKSRLLSDRFSAERPKGSFSTLEIQRTEQGDSAMYLCATRGDSYEQYFGPGTRLTVT.